A single sample gave rise to the 20 T cell receptor beta chains below, sequenced in a study of post-analysis software for immune sequencing data. General observations from the study: Controls had lower frequencies than patients of five or six TRBV segments, which included TRBV5-6, TRBV5-1 and TRBV20-1.

Unique molecular identifiers had been added to the TCR beta cDNA libraries. Via MiXCR, TCRdb re-called the PCR reads, giving one row per CDR3 protein. The sample has roughly 670,000 distinct CDR3 sequences, over 45% seen once; the top ten hold approximately 10%. These TCRs are of unknown antigen specificity. The specimen sequenced was blood. The receptors were gathered from a girl aged 2-10 years with multiple sclerosis.

The chain has TRBV5-1 and TRBJ2-1; TRBD2 might be the D (6 bases). The CDR3 extends over 11 amino acids. The ends were cut back, 4 bases at V and 15 bases at J, with 14 bases in the middle. Germline V lookup: CDR1 SGHRS, CDR2 YFSETQ. The CDR3 reads CASSGEERRFF. In DNA form, the CDR3 reads TGCGCCAGCAGCGGGGAGGAGCGTAGGTTCTTC.

The chain has TRBV10-3 and TRBJ2-3, with D possibly TRBD1 on 6 matching bases. Looked up from germline, CDR1 is ENHRY and CDR2 is SYGVKD. The CDR3 runs 17 residues. Trimming cost V 1 base and J 2 bases, with 16 bases left between them. As DNA, the CDR3 is TGTGCCATCAGTGAGTTACGGGACACAGATAACACAGATACGCAGTATTTT. This gives the protein CAISELRDTDNTDTQYF.

This clonotype showed up just a few times. The CDR3 sequence: CSAGRKETQYF. CDR3 sequence (DNA): TGCAGTGCAGGGAGGAAGGAGACCCAGTACTTC. V is TRBV20-1 and J is TRBJ2-5; perhaps TRBD2 as D (6 bases). CDR1 and CDR2 (germline): DFQATT, SNEGSKA (reference sequence). Between the trimmed V and J ends, which lost 6 bases and 5 bases, there was a span of 10 bases. The CDR3 consists of 11 residues.

The chain joins TRBV25-1 to TRBJ2-1; 9 positions agree with TRBD2. V shed 2 bases, J shed 6 bases, and the junction held 5 bases outside the gene matches. This CDR3 is built from 15 residues. Germline V gene sequence: CDR1 MGHDK, CDR2 SYGVNS. The DNA of the CDR3 is TGTGCCAGCAGTGAACCAGCGGGGGGTCTCAATGAGCAGTTCTTC. As protein: CASSEPAGGLNEQFF.

The V gene is TRBV12-3 or TRBV12-4, the J gene TRBJ2-1, with 7 bases aligning to TRBD2. V lost 6 bases, J lost 2 bases, and 10 bases stayed unmatched. The CDR3 covers 16 residues. CDR3 nucleotide sequence: TGTGCCAGCAGCAAACTAGCGCCTGGAGCCTACAATGAGCAGTTCTTC. It specifies CASSKLAPGAYNEQFF.

This chain links TRBV20-1 with TRBJ1-5, with D possibly TRBD1 on 5 matching bases. Trimming pared 0 bases from V and 2 bases from J, leaving 5 bases between. The CDR3 has 13 amino acids. Germline V gene lookup returns CDR1 DFQATT and CDR2 SNEGSKA (reference sequence). CDR3 amino acids: CSAREQGNQPQHF. The CDR3 coding sequence is TGCAGTGCTAGAGAACAGGGCAATCAGCCCCAGCATTTT.

The chain links TRBV5-1 to TRBJ1-2; D ambiguous. The germline V gene encodes CDR1 SGHRS and CDR2 YFSETQ. This CDR3 has 13 residues. Between the trimmed V and J ends, which lost 0 bases and 7 bases, there was a span of 10 bases. The CDR3 loop is CASSLDSPGGYTF. The CDR3 DNA sequence: TGCGCCAGCAGCTTGGACAGCCCCGGTGGCTACACCTTC.

This sequence joins TRBV10-3 and TRBJ2-5, with D possibly matching TRBD1 (6 bases). Deletions cut 2 bases from V and 0 bases from J, with 13 bases between. Per the germline V gene, CDR1 is ENHRY and CDR2 is SYGVKD. CDR3 size: 16 residues. The CDR3 is CAISEKGNRDQETQYF. DNA for the CDR3: TGTGCCATCAGTGAGAAGGGGAACAGGGACCAAGAGACCCAGTACTTC.

The rearrangement links TRBV12-3 or TRBV12-4 to TRBJ2-7, with D tentatively TRBD1 (6 bases). Trimming cost V 6 bases and J 3 bases, with 15 bases left between them. The CDR3 covers 14 residues. The CDR3 bases are TGTGCCAGCAGGTTTCAAACAGGGAACTACGAGCAGTACTTC. It is translated as CASRFQTGNYEQYF.

The genes are TRBV5-1 and TRBJ2-3, with D tentatively TRBD2 (6 bases). V lost 6 bases and J 4 bases, leaving 15 bases between the germline ends. The CDR3 consists of 14 residues. CDR1 and CDR2 (germline): SGHRS, YFSETQ. The chain's CDR3 is CASTEAGFADTQYF. CDR3 bases: TGCGCCAGCACGGAAGCGGGTTTCGCAGATACGCAGTATTTT.

This rearrangement joins TRBV20-1 to TRBJ2-3; a possible D gene is TRBD1 (5 bases). V dropped 4 bases and J dropped 2 bases, with 13 bases sitting between them. The CDR3 runs 14 residues. Per the germline V gene, CDR1 is DFQATT and CDR2 is SNEGSKA (reference sequence). CDR3 amino acids: CSATPTDSTDTQYF. CDR3 coding DNA: TGCAGTGCTACCCCGACAGACTCCACAGATACGCAGTATTTT.

This clonotype turned up a few times. This chain joins TRBV5-6 and TRBJ2-2, with D hard to call. Germline V gene sequence: CDR1 SGHDT, CDR2 YYEEEE. This CDR3 spans 13 amino acids. V shed 0 bases and J shed 5 bases, with 5 bases lying between them. The CDR3 reads CASSLAETGELFF. The CDR3 nucleotides read TGTGCCAGCAGCTTGGCCGAGACCGGGGAGCTGTTTTTT. Full variable domain (missing parts from reference TRBV5-6 and TRBJ2-2): DAGVTQSPTHLIKTRGQQVTLRCSPKSGHDTVSWYQQALGQGPQFIFQYYEEEERQRGNFPDRFSGHQFPNYSSELNVNALLLGDSALYLCASSLAETGELFFGEGSRLTVL.

This clonotype has more than one count but fewer than ten. This chain connects TRBV7-9 to TRBJ2-7; D is ambiguous. This CDR3 spans 15 amino acids. Germline loops: CDR1 SEHNR, CDR2 FQNEAQ (reference sequence). Trimming cost V 5 bases and J 0 bases, with 14 bases left between them. In DNA, the CDR3 is TGTGCCAGCAGCCCCTGGACGGCGGACTCCTACGAGCAGTACTTC. It specifies CASSPWTADSYEQYF.

This clonotype was observed a few times. V usage is TRBV10-2 and J usage is TRBJ2-7; unclear D gene. There are 11 residues in the CDR3. CDR1 is WSHSY, CDR2 SAAADI, per germline. Trimming removed 6 bases at V and 6 bases at J, with 9 bases between. In DNA, the CDR3 is TGCGCCAGCAGGGGAAAGGCCGAGCAGTACTTC. Protein sequence: CASRGKAEQYF.

This clonotype was detected a few times. The V and J genes are TRBV5-1 and TRBJ2-3; tentatively, D is TRBD2 (6 bases). The germline V and J ends were trimmed by 0 bases and 4 bases, with 12 bases remaining between them. CDR3 length: 15 residues. Germline CDR1 is SGHRS and CDR2 is YFSETQ. The CDR3 is CASSLGLVSSDTQYF. As DNA, the CDR3 is TGCGCCAGCAGCTTGGGACTAGTCTCTTCAGATACGCAGTATTTT.

This clonotype was counted only a few times. CDR3 nucleotide sequence: TGCAGTGCTGTGGACAGCTTCACCAAAAACATTCAGTACTTC. The encoded protein is CSAVDSFTKNIQYF. This chain connects TRBV20-1 to TRBJ2-4, with D perhaps TRBD1 (6 bases). This CDR3 is built from 14 residues. The V gene lost 5 bases and the J gene lost 2 bases, with 13 bases spanning the gap. Germline lookup yields CDR1 DFQATT and CDR2 SNEGSKA (reference sequence).

This sequence joins TRBV9 and TRBJ2-1, with D perhaps matching TRBD2 (5 bases). The V end lost 4 bases, the J end lost 9 bases, and 20 bases lay between the germline ends. CDR1 and CDR2 from the germline V gene are SGDLS and YYNGEE. The CDR3 is 15 amino acids. The CDR3 loop is CASSPLAGLEGEQFF. DNA of the CDR3: TGTGCCAGCAGCCCTCTAGCTGGGCTCGAGGGTGAGCAGTTCTTC.

This chain uses TRBV20-1 with TRBJ2-3, with D possibly TRBD1 on 6 matching bases. V dropped 1 base and J dropped 0 bases, with 20 bases sitting between them. The CDR3 spans 18 residues. In germline, CDR1 is DFQATT, CDR2 SNEGSKA (reference sequence). The CDR3 DNA sequence: TGCAGTGCTAGAGGGGACACGAGTCCTTCTACTAGCACAGATACGCAGTATTTT. Translating gives CSARGDTSPSTSTDTQYF.

This chain uses TRBV29-1 with TRBJ1-1, with TRBD1 matching over 8 bases. The CDR3 runs 16 residues. Trimming took 7 bases from V and 1 from J; bases not matched to a gene: 14. Germline V gene lookup returns CDR1 SQVTM and CDR2 ANQGSEA. CDR3: CSAAGGQGAGNTEAFF. The CDR3 DNA reads as TGCAGCGCAGCGGGGGGCCAGGGGGCTGGGAACACTGAAGCTTTCTTT.

This clonotype was seen a few times. V and J are TRBV12-3 or TRBV12-4 and TRBJ1-2; unclear D gene. V was cut by 2 bases and J by 4 bases, with 8 bases left in between. The CDR3 extends over 13 amino acids. Here the CDR3 DNA reads TGTGCCAGCAGTTTACAGCGGAGCTATGGCTACACCTTC. Amino acid sequence: CASSLQRSYGYTF.